The rows below give T cell receptor beta chains drawn from one sample of a study of immune aging and cytomegalovirus after organ transplant. One entry per CDR3 protein results from TCRdb running MiXCR on the single-cell sequencing reads. The table includes 20,000 to 25,000 distinct CDR3 sequences, roughly 38% detected once. The antigens of these receptors remain unknown. This sample comprised CMV peptide-activated CD4+ and CD8+ T cells sorted from blood, obtained at five time points, pooled. The receptors derive from a female donor who had a heart transplant and CMV viremia. The CDR3 runs from the conserved cysteine through the conserved F or W. A D gene is named only where the DNA matches it firmly. Clone size is shown for a subset of rows, as once, few, many or a class of expanded clone.

v_gene	j_gene	d_gene	abundance	CDR3nt	CDR3aa
TRBV29-1	TRBJ1-2	-	few	TGCAGCGTTGAACCGGGGGGTAATGGCTACACCTTC	CSVEPGGNGYTF
TRBV7-9	TRBJ2-7	-	-	TGTGCCAGCAGCCTAGACCCCAGAGGGACTTCGAGTGACGAGCAGTACTTC	CASSLDPRGTSSDEQYF
TRBV30	TRBJ1-6	-	few	TGTGCCTGGAGTGTACAGAGCAGGGGTTCACCCCTCCACTTT	CAWSVQSRGSPLHF
TRBV19	TRBJ2-7	-	-	TGTGCCAGTAAGTGGGGGCCTGCTAGCTCCTACGAGCAGTACTTC	CASKWGPASSYEQYF
TRBV4-3	TRBJ2-7	TRBD1	-	TGCGCCAGCAGCCAAGTAAAGACAGGGGTTGACGAGCAGTACTTC	CASSQVKTGVDEQYF
TRBV20-1	TRBJ2-6	-	medium-sized	TGCAGTGCTAGTTTGGCAGGGGCCTACACTGGGGCCAACGTCCTGACTTTC	CSASLAGAYTGANVLTF
TRBV4-3	TRBJ2-4	-	few	TGCGCCAGCAGCCATGGTTTTGGGGCCAAAAACATTCAGTACTTC	CASSHGFGAKNIQYF
TRBV7-9	TRBJ2-1	-	many	TGTGCCAGCAGCTTGTGGGAGGCCAGCTCCTACAATGAGCAGTTCTTC	CASSLWEASSYNEQFF
TRBV5-6	TRBJ2-1	TRBD1	-	TGTGCCAGCAGTTGGACAGGGGGCCAAGTTGGCTACAATGAGCAGTTCTTC	CASSWTGGQVGYNEQFF
TRBV12-3/TRBV12-4	TRBJ2-1	-	many	TGTGCCAGCAGTTTAATGGGGAGCTCCTACAATGAGCAGTTCTTC	CASSLMGSSYNEQFF
TRBV7-2	TRBJ1-1	-	-	TGTGCCAGCAGCTTTAGGGGGGGTGCTGAAGCTTTCTTT	CASSFRGGAEAFF
TRBV24-1	TRBJ1-3	-	few	TGTGCCACCAGTGACCCATGGGAAGGAAACACCATATATTTT	CATSDPWEGNTIYF
TRBV6-1	TRBJ2-1	-	few	TGTGCCAGCAGTGAAGGTGGCGGACTACGCCTAAATTCCTACAATGAGCAGTTCTTC	CASSEGGGLRLNSYNEQFF
TRBV9	TRBJ2-2	TRBD2	-	TGTGCCAGCAGCGCGGCCGGGACTAGCGGCGGGGAGCTGTTTTTT	CASSAAGTSGGELFF
TRBV6-1	TRBJ2-7	-	-	TGTGCCAGCAGCGACCGAAGCTCCTACGAGCAGTGCTTC	CASSDRSSYEQCF
TRBV30	TRBJ1-2	-	few	TGTGCCTGGAATAGACAGGCCTACTATGGCTACACCTTC	CAWNRQAYYGYTF
TRBV19	TRBJ1-5	-	-	TGTGCCAGTAGTGGCCCAGGGACTAGCCCCCTTAGCAATCAGCCCCAGCATTTT	CASSGPGTSPLSNQPQHF
TRBV28	TRBJ1-5	TRBD1	-	TGTGCCGGCAGTGTAGGGACAGGGAGGGGCAACCAGCCCCAGCATTTT	CAGSVGTGRGNQPQHF
TRBV5-4	TRBJ2-5	TRBD1	-	TGTGCCAGCAGCACGGACAGGTCGGGGCCCGTCTTC	CASSTDRSGPVF
TRBV6-6	TRBJ2-7	-	few	TGTGCCAGCAGTTACGGGCCCCACCCCTACGAGCAGTACTTC	CASSYGPHPYEQYF
TRBV20-1	TRBJ2-7	TRBD2	-	TGCAGTGCCGATACTAGCGGGGGTTCCTACGAGCAGTACTTC	CSADTSGGSYEQYF
TRBV2	TRBJ2-1	TRBD2	many	TGTGCCAGCAGTGGGACTAGCGGATACAATGAGCAGTTCTTC	CASSGTSGYNEQFF
TRBV30	TRBJ2-1	-	medium-sized	TGTGCCTGGAGTTGGCTACCTTCCAATGAGCAGTTCTTC	CAWSWLPSNEQFF
TRBV5-1	TRBJ2-2	-	-	TGCGCCAGCAGCCGGGGAGACGCGAACACCGGGGAGCTGTTTTTT	CASSRGDANTGELFF
TRBV9	TRBJ2-1	TRBD2	-	TGTGCCAGCAGCGCGACTAGCGGGACCTACAATGAGCAGTTCTTC	CASSATSGTYNEQFF
TRBV20-1	TRBJ2-5	-	few	TGCAGTGTCCCCCGGGAGACCCAGTACTTC	CSVPRETQYF
TRBV19	TRBJ1-1	-	few	TGTGCCAGTAGTAAGGGGATCATGAACACTGAAGCTTTCTTT	CASSKGIMNTEAFF
TRBV19	TRBJ1-2	-	many	TGTGCCAGTAGGATTGGCCAGGGATACCATGGCTACACCTTC	CASRIGQGYHGYTF
TRBV11-3	TRBJ2-1	TRBD2	medium-sized	TGTGCCAGCAGCGGCAGGACTAGCGTATACAATGAGCAGTTCTTC	CASSGRTSVYNEQFF
TRBV6-5	TRBJ1-4	-	-	TGTGCCAGCGGGGGATTGACAGCAACTAATGAAAAACTGTTTTTT	CASGGLTATNEKLFF
TRBV2	TRBJ1-5	-	-	TGTGCCAGCAGTGACCGGAACAGCAATCAGCCCCAGCATTTT	CASSDRNSNQPQHF
TRBV6-4	TRBJ2-2	-	many	TGTGCCAGCAGTGAGACAGACACCGGGGAGCTGTTTTTT	CASSETDTGELFF
TRBV6-6	TRBJ2-2	TRBD2	few	TGTGCCAGCAGAGTTACTAGCGGGGGTCCCGGGGAGCTGTTTTTT	CASRVTSGGPGELFF
TRBV10-3	TRBJ2-5	TRBD1	many	TGTGCCATCAGGAGAGGGGGCGCGGATTCGGAGACCCAGTACTTC	CAIRRGGADSETQYF
TRBV24-1	TRBJ2-5	-	many	TGTGCCACCAGTGATATACCGGGACTGGAACATACGACCCAGTACTTC	CATSDIPGLEHTTQYF
TRBV28	TRBJ2-5	-	-	TGTGCCAGCAGTCTACGCCAGGGGAGAGCGGAGACCCAGTACTTC	CASSLRQGRAETQYF
TRBV15	TRBJ1-1	-	many	TGTGCCACCAGCAGAGATCGAGGCAGCACTGAAGCTTTCTTT	CATSRDRGSTEAFF
TRBV19	TRBJ1-1	TRBD1	-	TGTGCCAGTAGTAGAGGCATAAGCAGGGGGCTTGGGAACACTGAAGCTTTCTTT	CASSRGISRGLGNTEAFF
TRBV2	TRBJ2-1	-	-	TGTGCCAGTCAAATGGGGGACGGTGAGCAGTTCTTC	CASQMGDGEQFF
TRBV6-1	TRBJ1-6	-	few	TGTGCCAGCAGTTTTCGGGGGGCCGATTCACCCCTCCACTTT	CASSFRGADSPLHF
TRBV28	TRBJ1-2	-	-	TGTGCCAGCAGTTTATTGGAGGGGGTAGGCTACACCTTC	CASSLLEGVGYTF
TRBV19	TRBJ1-5	-	many	TGTGCCACCGGAGCCCTAACGGGGGCACGGACCCAGCATTTT	CATGALTGARTQHF
TRBV2	TRBJ2-7	-	-	TGTGCCAGCAGTATCCGGGTGGTATACGAGCAGTACTTC	CASSIRVVYEQYF
TRBV9	TRBJ2-4	TRBD2	medium-sized	TGTGCCAGCAGCGTAGCAGTGACTAGCGGGAGTGACATTCAGTACTTC	CASSVAVTSGSDIQYF
TRBV3-1	TRBJ2-7	-	medium-sized	TGTGCCAGCAGCCAAGGACCCCGCGGTGAGCAGTACTTC	CASSQGPRGEQYF
TRBV6-2/TRBV6-3	TRBJ2-1	-	few	TGTGCCAGCAGTTCTCAACGGACTATCACTAAAACTAGCTCCTACAATGAGCAGTTCTTC	CASSSQRTITKTSSYNEQFF
TRBV30	TRBJ1-5	-	few	TGTGCCTGGAGTCCCCCGGCCCGGGGCAATCAGCCCCAGCATTTT	CAWSPPARGNQPQHF
TRBV5-1	TRBJ2-7	-	few	TGCGCCAGCAGCCCGGGGGACCCCTCCATCGAGCAGTACTTC	CASSPGDPSIEQYF
TRBV20-1	TRBJ2-1	TRBD2	many	TGCAGTGCTAGAGATGGGCCGGGACTATCAAATGAGCAGTTCTTC	CSARDGPGLSNEQFF
TRBV5-6	TRBJ2-3	-	few	TGTGCCAGCAGCTTATGGACAGATACGCAGTATTTT	CASSLWTDTQYF
TRBV11-2	TRBJ2-2	-	medium-sized	TGTGCCAGCAGCTCAGCCAGGGGTGACACCGGGGAGCTGTTTTTT	CASSSARGDTGELFF
TRBV29-1	TRBJ2-1	TRBD2	many	TGCAGCGGACCCCTAGGTACAGCGGGAGGACTTTCCTACAATGAGCAGTTCTTC	CSGPLGTAGGLSYNEQFF
TRBV2	TRBJ1-6	-	-	TGTGCCAGCAGTGCTCCCAGAAGGGGGGCGAATTCACCCCTCCACTTT	CASSAPRRGANSPLHF
TRBV6-6	TRBJ2-1	TRBD1	once	TGTGCCAGCAGTTTATACAGGGGGCCTGGCGATGAGCAGCTCTTC	CASSLYRGPGDEQLF
TRBV19	TRBJ2-2	-	-	TGTGCCAGTAGTAATGGATCACCCGAGGAGCTGTTTTTT	CASSNGSPEELFF
TRBV3-1	TRBJ2-7	TRBD1	-	TGTGCCAGCAGCCAAGAGGGGACAGGGCGGGAGCAGTACTTC	CASSQEGTGREQYF
TRBV2	TRBJ2-2	-	-	TGTGCCAGCAGTGCACAGGTAGACACCGGGGAGCTGTTTTTT	CASSAQVDTGELFF
TRBV6-6	TRBJ2-1	TRBD2	-	TGTGCCAGCCTGACTAGCAACAATGGGCAGTTCTTC	CASLTSNNGQFF